What follows are 5 T cell receptor beta chains derived from one specimen sequenced in a study of blood T cell repertoires in COVID-19. Libraries were prepared by immunoSEQ multiplex PCR; TCRdb keeps only in-frame clonotypes and omits some of them. Counted here are 57,000 or so clones, about 76% occurring once; the ten biggest clones make up less than 25%. Source material: peripheral blood. The origin of the receptors is a man aged 50-60 years with active or convalescent COVID-19.

This chain joins TRBV20-1 and TRBJ1-2; D gene ambiguous. Germline CDR1 is DFQATT and CDR2 is SNEGSKA (reference sequence). Trimming stripped 1 base from V and 8 bases from J, with 8 bases between. CDR3 size: 11 residues. CDR3 in DNA: TGCAGTGCTAGAGTTGAGGGCGGCTACACCTTC. Protein: CSARVEGGYTF.

The chain joins TRBV18 to TRBJ2-5, with 9 bases identical to TRBD1. CDR1 is KGHSH and CDR2 is LQKENI in the germline V gene. This CDR3 has 16 amino acids. Trimming cost V 4 bases and J 4 bases; bases outside gene matches: 10. CDR3 region: CASSRSPTGGSETQYF. CDR3 sequence (DNA): TGTGCCAGCTCACGTTCACCCACAGGGGGCTCAGAGACCCAGTACTTC. Filled out from reference TRBV18 and TRBJ2-5, the complete variable domain reads NAGVMQNPRHLVRRRGQEARLRCSPMKGHSHVYWYRQLPEEGLKFMVYLQKENIIDESGMPKERFSAEFPKEGPSILRIQQVVRGDSAAYFCASSRSPTGGSETQYFGPGTRLLVL.

The chain links TRBV30 to TRBJ1-6; D call uncertain. V was clipped by 3 bases and J by 11 bases, with 11 bases between them. Germline CDR1 reads GTSNPN; CDR2 reads SVGIG (reference sequence). The CDR3 covers 12 residues. The CDR3 is CAWSLPVAPLHF. The CDR3 DNA is TGTGCCTGGAGCCTCCCGGTTGCACCCCTCCACTTT.

The chain recombines TRBV5-4 with TRBJ1-6, with TRBD1 as a possible D gene (5 bases). V was cut by 3 bases and J by 10 bases, with 17 bases left in between. The CDR3 length is 15 residues. Germline loops: CDR1 SGHNT, CDR2 YYREEE (reference sequence). CDR3 residues: CASSSTRQISSPLHF. CDR3 DNA sequence: TGTGCCAGCAGCTCCACAAGACAGATTTCCTCACCCCTCCACTTT.

The chain is built from TRBV6-5 and TRBJ1-2; tentatively, D is TRBD1 (5 bases). The germline gives CDR1 MNHEY, CDR2 SVGAGI. Deletions cut 8 bases from V and 4 bases from J, with 17 bases between. This CDR3 is 14 amino acids long. The CDR3 nucleotides are TGTGCCAGCGGAACAGGTCTTAGAGGCTATGGCTACACCTTC. It is translated as CASGTGLRGYGYTF.